The entry below gives a single T cell receptor beta chain sequence along with its context. Its antigen is still unknown. This sample is drawn from a study of T-cell memory formation after mild COVID-19. Overall study: TCR clusters were largely donor specific. Study-level findings and limits: Contracting CD8+ clones were enriched in EMRA, CD4+ mainly in CM and EM. Second-wave clones with a day 37 peak had unconfirmed SARS-CoV-2 specificity. Clones contracting across day 15 to 85 had a balanced CD4/CD8 profile; later expanding clones leaned CD4+.

TCRdb independently ran MiXCR on the 5' RACE reads; one entry per CDR3 protein. The data show approximately 570,000 distinct CDR3 sequences, more than 15% seen once. In germline, CDR1 is SGHAT, CDR2 FQNNGV. The CDR3 covers 11 residues. Trimming cost V 4 bases and J 7 bases, with 8 bases left between them. The sample comprised PBMCs or a T cell subset sorted from them (not recorded which). The clonotype comes from an adult woman who had mild COVID-19 (a few samples of this study predate the infection). Cell type and time point are not known. The chain combines TRBV11-2 with TRBJ2-7, with D hard to call. Here the CDR3 DNA reads TGTGCCAGCAGCTCGACCAGGGAGCAGTACTTC. It is translated as CASSSTREQYF.